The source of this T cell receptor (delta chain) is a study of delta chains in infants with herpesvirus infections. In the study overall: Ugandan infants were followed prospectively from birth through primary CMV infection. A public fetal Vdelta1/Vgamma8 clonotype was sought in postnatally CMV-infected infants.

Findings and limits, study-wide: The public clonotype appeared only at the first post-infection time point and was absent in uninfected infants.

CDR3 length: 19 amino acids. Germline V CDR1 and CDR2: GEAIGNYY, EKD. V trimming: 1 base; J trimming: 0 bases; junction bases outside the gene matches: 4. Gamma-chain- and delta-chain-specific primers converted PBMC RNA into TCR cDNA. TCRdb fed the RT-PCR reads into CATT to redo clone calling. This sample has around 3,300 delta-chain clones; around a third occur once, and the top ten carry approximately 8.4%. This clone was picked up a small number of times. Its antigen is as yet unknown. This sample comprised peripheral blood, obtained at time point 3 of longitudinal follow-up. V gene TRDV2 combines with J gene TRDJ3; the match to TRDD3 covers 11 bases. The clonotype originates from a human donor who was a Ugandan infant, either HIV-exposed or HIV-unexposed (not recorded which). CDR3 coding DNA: TGTGCCTGTGACACTGGGGGATACGCCCCCTCCTGGGACACCCGACAGATGTTTTTC. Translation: CACDTGGYAPSWDTRQMFF.